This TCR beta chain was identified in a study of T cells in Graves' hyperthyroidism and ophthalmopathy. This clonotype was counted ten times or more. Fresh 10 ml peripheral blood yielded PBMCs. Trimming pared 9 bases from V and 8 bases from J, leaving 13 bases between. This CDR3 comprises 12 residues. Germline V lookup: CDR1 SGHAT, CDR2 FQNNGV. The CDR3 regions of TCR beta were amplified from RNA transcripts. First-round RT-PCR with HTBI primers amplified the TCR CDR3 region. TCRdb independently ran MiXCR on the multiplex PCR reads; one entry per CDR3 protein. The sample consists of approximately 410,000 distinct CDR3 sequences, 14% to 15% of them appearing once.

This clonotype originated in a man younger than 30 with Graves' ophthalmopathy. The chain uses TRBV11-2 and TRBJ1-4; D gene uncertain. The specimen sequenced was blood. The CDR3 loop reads CASGWTGEKLFF. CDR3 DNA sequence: TGTGCCAGTGGATGGACGGGGGAAAAACTGTTTTTT.